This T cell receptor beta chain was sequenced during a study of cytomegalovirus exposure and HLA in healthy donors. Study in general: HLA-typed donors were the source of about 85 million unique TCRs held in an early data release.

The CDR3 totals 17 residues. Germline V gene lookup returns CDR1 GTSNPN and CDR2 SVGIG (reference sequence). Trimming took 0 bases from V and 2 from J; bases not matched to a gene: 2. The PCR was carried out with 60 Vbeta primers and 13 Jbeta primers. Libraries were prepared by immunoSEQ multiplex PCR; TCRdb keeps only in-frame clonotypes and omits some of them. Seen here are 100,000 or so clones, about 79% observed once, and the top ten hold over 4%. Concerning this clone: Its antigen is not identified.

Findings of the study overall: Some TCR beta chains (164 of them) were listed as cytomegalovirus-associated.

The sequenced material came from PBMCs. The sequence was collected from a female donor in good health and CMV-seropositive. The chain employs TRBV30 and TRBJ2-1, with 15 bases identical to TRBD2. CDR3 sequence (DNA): TGTGCCTGGAGTGTAGGACTAGCGGGGGGGCCCTACAATGAGCAGTTCTTC. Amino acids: CAWSVGLAGGPYNEQFF.